Shown below are 16 T cell receptor beta chains from a single sample sequenced in a study of beta chain features in type 1 diabetes. The antigens of these receptors remain unknown. Sequenced material consisted of expressed TCRB transcripts (all of the isolated RNA was reverse transcribed). Clones were sequenced by immunoSEQ multiplex PCR, and TCRdb holds only the in-frame ones, with some missing. Of some 370,000 clones listed, around 10% were seen once; the top ten hold roughly 0.6%. Points from the study as a whole: Moderate yet significant TCRB CDR3 shortening was seen in Type 1 diabetes patients in all four CD4+ subsets.

Sequencing was carried out using central memory CD4+ T cells from blood. These receptors all stem from a young man with type 1 diabetes.

This clone came up a few times. The V gene is TRBV9, the J gene TRBJ2-6; 9 bases fit TRBD2. V was clipped by 4 bases and J by 4 bases; unmatched bases: 12. Looked up from germline, CDR1 is SGDLS and CDR2 is YYNGEE. This CDR3 is built from 18 residues. CDR3 loop: CASSFDSGSLQGANVLTF. The CDR3, as DNA: TGTGCCAGCAGCTTCGATAGCGGGAGTCTCCAAGGGGCCAACGTCCTGACTTTC. Based on the CDR3 plus reference TRBV9 and TRBJ2-6, the full variable domain is DSGVTQTPKHLITATGQRVTLRCSPRSGDLSVYWYQQSLDQGLQFLIQYYNGEERAKGNILERFSAQQFPDLHSELNLSSLELGDSALYFCASSFDSGSLQGANVLTFGAGSRLTVL.

The rearrangement links TRBV28 to TRBJ1-5; the match to TRBD1 covers 12 bases. Germline V CDR1 and CDR2: MDHEN, SYDVKM. This CDR3 comprises 16 residues. Losses at the gene ends were 6 bases for V and 3 bases for J; bases not matched to a gene: 6. The CDR3 sequence: CASSPGTGGSNQPQHF. The CDR3 nucleotides are TGTGCCAGCAGCCCCGGGACAGGGGGCTCCAATCAGCCCCAGCATTTT.

This chain joins TRBV5-1 and TRBJ2-2; D unresolved. Germline V gene sequence: CDR1 SGHRS, CDR2 YFSETQ. Trimming removed 1 base from V and 4 bases from J, with 8 bases in between. The CDR3 length is 14 residues. CDR3 in amino acids: CASSLMESTGELFF. CDR3 DNA sequence: TGCGCCAGCAGCTTGATGGAATCCACCGGGGAGCTGTTTTTT.

This chain links TRBV15 with TRBJ1-2; 7 positions match TRBD1. There are 15 residues in the CDR3. The V and J ends lost 0 bases and 5 bases, in that order; junction bases with no gene match: 6. The germline V gene has CDR1 LNHNV and CDR2 YYDKDF (reference sequence). This CDR3 reads CATSRDTRGGYGYTF. The CDR3 DNA reads TGTGCCACCAGCAGAGATACCAGGGGGGGATATGGCTACACCTTC.

Notes on this clone: At one end the junction does not follow the germline gene, possibly because of a read error. This chain joins TRBV7-9 and TRBJ2-2; 12 nucleotides align to TRBD2. The CDR3 length is 18 residues. In germline, CDR1 is SEHNR, CDR2 FQNEAQ (reference sequence). Written as DNA, the CDR3 is TGTGCCAGCAGCCTCGGAACTAGCGGGAGGTTGAACACCGGGGAGTTGTTTTTT. This gives the protein CASSLGTSGRLNTGELFF.

The chain uses TRBV9 and TRBJ1-4; D is perhaps TRBD1 (5 bases). V was pared by 4 bases and J by 6 bases, with 13 bases between. Germline V lookup: CDR1 SGDLS, CDR2 YYNGEE. This CDR3 comprises 14 residues. The CDR3 nucleotides are TGTGCCAGCAGCCCCCCCCGGGGGGATGAAAAACTGTTTTTT. Its translation is CASSPPRGDEKLFF. Variable domain in full (rest from reference TRBV9 and TRBJ1-4): DSGVTQTPKHLITATGQRVTLRCSPRSGDLSVYWYQQSLDQGLQFLIQYYNGEERAKGNILERFSAQQFPDLHSELNLSSLELGDSALYFCASSPPRGDEKLFFGSGTQLSVL.

This chain connects TRBV30 to TRBJ2-3, with TRBD2 identical over 7 bases. Germline loops: CDR1 GTSNPN, CDR2 SVGIG (reference sequence). J lost 1 base, V lost 3 bases, and 7 bases had no gene match. There are 15 residues in the CDR3. CDR3 coding DNA: TGTGCCTGGAGGCGGGCGGGAGAGGGCACAGATACGCAGTATTTT. It is translated as CAWRRAGEGTDTQYF.

In this sample, this clone turned up many times. CDR3 sequence reads: CASSGGGYRADTQYF. The CDR3 nucleotides read TGCGCCAGCAGCGGCGGGGGGTACAGGGCGGATACGCAGTATTTT. This chain connects TRBV5-1 to TRBJ2-3; the match to TRBD2 covers 8 bases. With 4 bases clipped from V and 6 bases from J, the junction kept 10 bases outside the gene matches. The CDR3 sequence is 15 residues long. CDR1 and CDR2 (germline): SGHRS, YFSETQ.

This clone has only a few counts. The chain recombines TRBV5-4 with TRBJ1-1, with D uncertain. CDR1 and CDR2 (germline): SGHNT, YYREEE (reference sequence). The CDR3 consists of 14 residues. Trimming took off 4 bases at V and 1 base at J, with 11 bases between the two ends. The CDR3 spells CASSQDPGNTEAFF. The CDR3 DNA sequence: TGTGCCAGCAGCCAAGATCCAGGGAACACTGAAGCTTTCTTT.

The chain couples TRBV7-2 to TRBJ2-7, with TRBD1 matching over 7 bases. CDR3 length: 16 amino acids. V gave up 0 bases and J gave up 2 bases; unmatched junction bases: 7. The germline CDR1 and CDR2 sequences are SGHTA and FQGNSA. CDR3 DNA sequence: TGTGCCAGCAGCTTAGCGCTAGGGGGCGGAACCTACGAGCAGTACTTC. This translates into CASSLALGGGTYEQYF.

The table lists this clone with many counts. V and J are TRBV7-9 and TRBJ2-5, with D perhaps matching TRBD1 (6 bases). This CDR3 spans 15 amino acids. CDR1 is SEHNR, CDR2 FQNEAQ, per germline (reference sequence). Trimming took 2 bases from V and 1 from J, leaving 11 bases between them. CDR3: CASSLQGQPQETQYF. The DNA for the CDR3 is TGTGCCAGCAGCTTACAAGGACAGCCCCAAGAGACCCAGTACTTC.

This clone was seen a few times. Compared with germline, one end of the junction differs, possibly owing to a read error. The chain employs TRBV6-1 and TRBJ2-7, with D perhaps matching TRBD2 (7 bases). The CDR3 extends over 15 amino acids. The germline CDR1 and CDR2 sequences are MNHNS and SASEGT. In DNA form, the CDR3 reads TGTGCCATCAGTGACCCGGGGGGCAGGGGCGACGAGCAGTACTTC. Its translation: CAISDPGGRGDEQYF.

This chain uses TRBV4-3 with TRBJ2-3, with a weak D call TRBD1 (6 bases). Trimming removed 4 bases from V and 1 base from J, with 15 bases in between. The CDR3 has 16 amino acids. CDR1 is LGHNA and CDR2 is YSLEER in the germline V gene. CDR3 DNA: TGCGCCAGCAGCCCCAGGGGAGCAATTGGCACAGATACGCAGTATTTT. Translation gives CASSPRGAIGTDTQYF.

This clone was observed a few times. The genes are TRBV2 and TRBJ1-5, with unresolved D. Germline V gene lookup returns CDR1 SNHLY and CDR2 FYNNEI. The CDR3 spans 13 residues. Trimming stripped 3 bases from V and 7 bases from J, with 10 bases between. The CDR3 coding sequence is TGTGCCAGCAGTGAGGGCTTAAGCCAGCCCCAGCATTTT. It translates to CASSEGLSQPQHF.

This clone was detected only a few times. The chain couples TRBV11-2 to TRBJ2-3; 9 bases line up with TRBD1. Germline lookup yields CDR1 SGHAT and CDR2 FQNNGV. The CDR3 is 16 residues long. V was clipped by 1 base and J by 2 bases; unmatched bases: 4. The CDR3 DNA follows: TGTGCCAGCAGCTTAGGGGACAGGGTATTCACAGATACGCAGTATTTT. As protein: CASSLGDRVFTDTQYF.

This clone was recorded at least ten times. V usage is TRBV4-1 and J usage is TRBJ2-3; D uncertain. Trimming took off 7 bases at V and 0 bases at J, with 11 bases between the two ends. This CDR3 has 14 amino acids. Germline V gene sequence: CDR1 MGHRA, CDR2 YSYEKL. CDR3 in amino acids: CASKAHTSTDTQYF. CDR3 sequence (DNA): TGCGCCAGCAAAGCGCATACTAGCACAGATACGCAGTATTTT.